The clone carrying this T cell receptor beta chain came up a few times. Antigen specificity is unknown. Libraries for TCRalpha and TCRbeta carried sample barcodes and unique molecular identifiers via 5'RACE. TCRdb passed the 5' RACE reads through MiXCR, listing each CDR3 protein once. The repertoire holds about 430,000 distinct CDR3 sequences, with 24% as singletons. The sample comes from a study of T-cell memory formation after mild COVID-19. Study at large: Largely, TCR clusters stayed within a single donor. General study findings and limits: There was a balanced CD4/CD8 profile in clones contracting day 15 to 85, and later expanders leaned CD4+.

With 6 bases removed from V and 0 bases from J, the gap between germline ends came to 13 bases. The CDR3 is made up of 14 amino acids. In germline, CDR1 is DFQATT, CDR2 SNEGSKA (reference sequence). The source material was PBMCs or a T cell subset sorted from them (not recorded which). The genes are TRBV20-1 and TRBJ2-3, with unresolved D. The receptor's source is an adult woman who had mild COVID-19 (a few samples of this study predate the infection). Cell type and time point are not known. For the CDR3, the DNA is TGCAGTGCCCCGGACGAATCTAGCACAGATACGCAGTATTTT. Translation gives CSAPDESSTDTQYF.